A selection of T cell receptor beta chains follows, all from one sample in a study of PD-1 blockade in classical Hodgkin lymphoma. The table came from immunoSEQ multiplex PCR; TCRdb's copy has only in-frame clones and leaves some out. Of approximately 65,000 clones in the sample, about 90% were seen once. This material consisted of peripheral blood mononuclear cells (PBMCs), taken before the fourth cycle of nivolumab. The origin of the receptors is a human donor with classical Hodgkin lymphoma. The CDR3 runs from the conserved cysteine through the conserved F or W.

cdr3_aa | j_call | v_call
CASSPWEFGEDNEQFF | TRBJ2-1 | TRBV5-6
CASLGRDRGPDTQYF | TRBJ2-3 | TRBV18
CASSQTPAGRLGETQYF | TRBJ2-5 | TRBV4-1
CASSLAVEAFF | TRBJ1-1 | TRBV13
CASSYLSGQGFYEQYF | TRBJ2-7 | TRBV7-2
CAWSPGVQNIQYF | TRBJ2-4 | TRBV30
CASSLIGDGYTF | TRBJ1-2 | TRBV10-3
CAIMIGAGGDEQYF | TRBJ2-7 | TRBV10-3
CASSFGGEAFF | TRBJ1-1 | TRBV6-5
CASRTQWGSDNSPLHF | TRBJ1-6 | TRBV11-2
CASSLSPPGGPYNEQFF | TRBJ2-1 | TRBV27
CASSQERTGIGYTF | TRBJ1-2 | TRBV4-1
CASSSLNRINEQFF | TRBJ2-1 | TRBV27
CASSLVGAKDGYTF | TRBJ1-2 | TRBV7-6
CASSLFGTLPGELFF | TRBJ2-2 | TRBV7-6
CASSKGPGAAKNIQYF | TRBJ2-4 | TRBV19
CASSPGVWAVGTEAFF | TRBJ1-1 | TRBV7-6
CAWSWGSGYTF | TRBJ1-2 | TRBV30
CASRAQGALTGELFF | TRBJ2-2 | TRBV5-1
CARGPDAVNTEAFF | TRBJ1-1 | TRBV2
CASSEGPLVEAFF | TRBJ1-1 | TRBV6-1
CASSIVAEAFF | TRBJ1-1 | TRBV19
CTSSQPGAGVKYQETQYF | TRBJ2-5 | TRBV1
CASTRTTGGGTGELFF | TRBJ2-2 | TRBV2
CAISEGNSPLHF | TRBJ1-6 | TRBV10-3
CASVAERPNTEAFF | TRBJ1-1 | TRBV4-1
CASYRGTGELFF | TRBJ2-2 | TRBV19
CASSQGGSQETQYF | TRBJ2-5 | TRBV4-1
CACSGANVLTF | TRBJ2-6 | TRBV30
CAWGQGPGYEQYF | TRBJ2-7 | TRBV30
CASSLALRANTEAFF | TRBJ1-1 | TRBV7-8
CASSAGTGGGVGETQYF | TRBJ2-5 | TRBV5-1
CASSMISGGYTGELFF | TRBJ2-2 | TRBV19
CASSSGLAGGPGGTDTQYF | TRBJ2-3 | TRBV5-1
CASSPRSGSGANVLTF | TRBJ2-6 | TRBV18
CASSPRGGGNTEAFF | TRBJ1-1 | TRBV7-9
CASIKRGGPTEAFF | TRBJ1-1 | TRBV11-2
CASSFTGGRDTQYF | TRBJ2-3 | TRBV11-2
CASSKWPTGTEAFF | TRBJ1-1 | TRBV5-6
CASSLGGASAPPTDTQYF | TRBJ2-3 | TRBV7-3
CASSLMGNTEAFF | TRBJ1-1 | TRBV7-9
CASSAGGRYSEAFF | TRBJ1-1 | TRBV6-6
CASSPRTSGGEQFF | TRBJ2-1 | TRBV9
CASSYFDRLKPEAFF | TRBJ1-1 | TRBV6-6
CASIGTSGGYEQYF | TRBJ2-7 | TRBV2
CARSRMNTEAFF | TRBJ1-1 | TRBV2
CASSLPGGGQPQHF | TRBJ1-5 | TRBV5-5
CASSLLDRAPLGYTF | TRBJ1-2 | TRBV7-8
CASSLGPGFRRYEQYF | TRBJ2-7 | TRBV5-1